The 27 T cell receptor beta chains given below trace back to one sample, sequenced in a study of neurological immune-mediated disorders. MiXCR, run by TCRdb on the 5' RACE reads, gives a single entry per CDR3 protein. In the table there are about 76,000 distinct CDR3 sequences, under 20% of which are singletons. The sequencing input was PBMCs. The receptor source for this set is a middle-aged woman in good health.

Ten or more counts support this clonotype. The chain employs TRBV7-2 and TRBJ1-3; perhaps TRBD1 as D (5 bases). Trimming removed 1 base at V and 0 bases at J, with 13 bases between. The CDR3 is 17 residues long. CDR1 SGHTA and CDR2 FQGNSA come from the germline V gene. CDR3 protein: CASSLETGPFSGNTIYF. The CDR3 DNA reads TGTGCCAGCAGCTTAGAAACAGGTCCTTTCTCTGGAAACACCATATATTTT.

This clonotype was counted at least ten times. The chain joins TRBV28 to TRBJ2-3; possibly TRBD2 for D (5 bases). The CDR3 is 12 residues long. V was pared by 8 bases and J by 3 bases, with 9 bases between. Germline lookup yields CDR1 MDHEN and CDR2 SYDVKM. The CDR3 spells CASGGLTDTQYF. The DNA of the CDR3 is TGTGCCAGCGGAGGCCTGACAGATACGCAGTATTTT.

This clonotype was counted at least ten times. The chain couples TRBV5-1 to TRBJ1-4; 9 nucleotides match TRBD1. Trimming took 7 bases from V and 7 from J; bases not matched to a gene: 11. The CDR3 runs 15 residues. The V gene's germline CDR1 is SGHRS and CDR2 YFSETQ. CDR3 protein: CASGSGTGQGEKLFF. CDR3 DNA: TGCGCCAGCGGTTCAGGGACGGGACAGGGTGAAAAACTGTTTTTT. The whole variable domain, remainder taken from reference TRBV5-1 and TRBJ1-4, is KAGVTQTPRYLIKTRGQQVTLSCSPISGHRSVSWYQQTPGQGLQFLFEYFSETQRNKGNFPGRFSGRQFSNSRSEMNVSTLELGDSALYLCASGSGTGQGEKLFFGSGTQLSVL.

Many counts were recorded for this clonotype. J is TRBJ2-5 and V is TRBV20-1; 9 bases line up with TRBD1. Germline CDR1 DFQATT, CDR2 SNEGSKA (reference sequence). The V gene end was trimmed by 3 bases and the J gene end by 2 bases; junction bases not matched to a gene: 4. The length of the CDR3 is 14 residues. CDR3 residues: CSARRGQGQETQYF. DNA for the CDR3: TGCAGTGCTAGGAGGGGACAGGGTCAAGAGACCCAGTACTTC.

V usage is TRBV6-5 and J usage is TRBJ2-3, with 8 bases identical to TRBD1. Germline V gives CDR1 MNHEY, CDR2 SVGAGI. The CDR3 runs to 16 residues. J gave up 1 base and V 0 bases, and 3 bases lay outside the gene matches. In DNA, the CDR3 is TGTGCCAGCAGTTACTCGCCAGGGGGCGGCACAGATACGCAGTATTTT. This sequence encodes CASSYSPGGGTDTQYF.

The chain is built from TRBV27 and TRBJ1-4; unclear D gene. Looked up from germline, CDR1 is MNHEY and CDR2 is SMNVEV (reference sequence). Trimming cost V 2 bases and J 4 bases, with 8 bases left between them. The CDR3 covers 14 residues. The CDR3 protein is CASSLAGFNEKLFF. CDR3 in DNA: TGTGCCAGCAGTTTAGCCGGCTTTAATGAAAAACTGTTTTTT.

This clonotype occurred a few times. The J gene is TRBJ1-1, the V gene TRBV27, with D unclear. The germline V gene has CDR1 MNHEY and CDR2 SMNVEV (reference sequence). The CDR3 totals 15 residues. Trimming removed 4 bases at V and 1 base at J, with 13 bases between. The CDR3 bases are TGTGCCAGCAGTTCCCCCGTGGCTCCGAACACTGAAGCTTTCTTT. Its translation: CASSSPVAPNTEAFF.

This clonotype was found many times. V and J are TRBV7-2 and TRBJ1-1; tentatively, D is TRBD1 (5 bases). The CDR3 runs 14 residues. Germline loops: CDR1 SGHTA, CDR2 FQGNSA. Deletions cut 5 bases from V and 4 bases from J, with 14 bases between. CDR3 sequence (DNA): TGTGCCAGCAGCCCCGAACAGGTGGCCACTGAAGCTTTCTTT. It encodes CASSPEQVATEAFF.

This clonotype showed up many times. The V call is TRBV5-1, the J call TRBJ2-2; D is uncertain. The V gene lost 0 bases and the J gene lost 1 base, with 4 bases spanning the gap. Germline CDR1 and CDR2: SGHRS and YFSETQ. The CDR3 totals 14 residues. The CDR3 is CASSLAGNTGELFF. DNA for the CDR3: TGCGCCAGCAGCTTGGCAGGGAACACCGGGGAGCTGTTTTTT.

There are many counts of this clonotype. V and J are TRBV6-2 or TRBV6-3 and TRBJ2-7, with D possibly being TRBD1 or TRBD2 (5 bases each). The ends were cut back, 6 bases at V and 3 bases at J, with 33 bases in the middle. Germline values: CDR1 MNHEY, CDR2 SVGEGT. The CDR3 extends over 20 amino acids. The CDR3 loop reads CASSTTRSSKTGQGFYEQYF. The CDR3 region has the DNA TGTGCCAGCAGCACTACGCGTTCGTCCAAAACGGGGCAGGGCTTCTACGAGCAGTACTTC.

This clonotype was detected ten times or more. A much larger clonotype is one base distant, so this may be a read error. This sequence joins TRBV7-2 and TRBJ1-1; 8 bases line up with TRBD1. After removal of 5 bases from V and 1 base from J, the junction contained 6 bases not matched to a gene. The V gene's germline CDR1 is SGHTA and CDR2 FQGNSA. There are 15 residues in the CDR3. This chain's CDR3 is CASSRRTGTNTEAFF. The CDR3, as DNA: TGTGCCAGCAGCCGAAGGACAGGGACGAACACTGAAGCTTTCTTT.

Comment on this clonotype: Being one base from a much bigger clone, this may be a read error. V and J are TRBV5-1 and TRBJ2-6; 7 nucleotides agree with TRBD1. The CDR3 totals 17 residues. CDR1 is SGHRS, CDR2 YFSETQ, per germline. CDR3 in amino acids: CASSLVGGGFGANFLTF. The CDR3 DNA sequence: TGCGCCAGCAGCTTGGTAGGGGGCGGATTTGGGGCCAACTTCCTGACTTTC.

As DNA, the CDR3 is TGTGCCATCAGTGAGACCCTAGAGGGGGAGCTCGGCGGGCAAGAGACCCAGTACTTC. Protein product: CAISETLEGELGGQETQYF. The chain has TRBV10-3 and TRBJ2-5, with a tentative D call TRBD1 (6 bases). The CDR3 spans 19 residues. Germline V gene sequence: CDR1 ENHRY, CDR2 SYGVKD. V dropped 2 bases and J dropped 2 bases, with 24 bases sitting between them.

This clonotype was detected ten times or more. DNA of the CDR3: TGTGCCAGCAGTACCCCTAGCGGGGGGCCAGGGGAGACCCAGTACTTC. Its protein is CASSTPSGGPGETQYF. The V gene is TRBV28, the J gene TRBJ2-5; 11 bases align to TRBD2. Unmatched junction bases numbered 10, after V lost 5 bases and J lost 5 bases. The CDR3 extends over 16 amino acids. Germline CDR1 and CDR2: MDHEN and SYDVKM.

Of note for this clonotype: A much larger clone lies one base from this, so it may be a read error. This chain connects TRBV20-1 to TRBJ1-2; 7 bases line up with TRBD1. The germline CDR1 and CDR2 sequences are DFQATT and SNEGSKA (reference sequence). J gave up 3 bases and V 3 bases, and 7 bases lay outside the gene matches. This CDR3 comprises 14 residues. DNA of the CDR3: TGCAGTGCTAGTTCCCAGGGGGGTCACTATGGCTACACCTTC. It is translated as CSASSQGGHYGYTF.

This clonotype was counted at least ten times. This chain uses TRBV7-9 with TRBJ1-2; possibly TRBD1 for D (5 bases). Germline CDR1 is SEHNR and CDR2 is FQNEAQ (reference sequence). The CDR3 is made up of 14 amino acids. Between the trimmed V and J ends, which lost 4 bases and 8 bases, there was a span of 17 bases. DNA for the CDR3: TGTGCCAGCAGCTATCCGGGACTCTCAAAAGGCTACACCTTC. Protein product: CASSYPGLSKGYTF.

This clonotype was counted many times. The rearrangement uses TRBV15 and TRBJ2-7, with 7 bases identical to TRBD1. Trimming at V came to 1 base and at J to 5 bases, leaving 8 bases not matched to a gene. The length of the CDR3 is 15 residues. CDR1 and CDR2 from the germline V gene are LNHNV and YYDKDF (reference sequence). The chain's CDR3 is CATSRVSGQVNEQYF. CDR3 DNA: TGTGCCACCAGCAGAGTAAGTGGACAGGTCAACGAGCAGTACTTC. The variable domain in full, with the rest retrieved from reference TRBV15 and TRBJ2-7, is DAMVIQNPRYQVTQFGKPVTLSCSQTLNHNVMYWYQQKSSQAPKLLFHYYDKDFNNEADTPDNFQSRRPNTSFCFLDIRSPGLGDTAMYLCATSRVSGQVNEQYFGPGTRLTVT.

Many counts were recorded for this clonotype. The rearrangement joins TRBV29-1 to TRBJ2-5; 8 bases align to TRBD1. The V and J ends lost 7 bases and 7 bases, in that order; junction bases with no gene match: 11. CDR3 size: 13 residues. In germline, CDR1 is SQVTM, CDR2 ANQGSEA. The CDR3 region has the DNA TGCAGCGCCGGAGGGACAGGAGGGGGGACCCAGTACTTC. Its protein is CSAGGTGGGTQYF. The full variable domain, rest sourced from reference TRBV29-1 and TRBJ2-5, is SAVISQKPSRDICQRGTSLTIQCQVDSQVTMMFWYRQQPGQSLTLIATANQGSEATYESGFVIDKFPISRPNLTFSTLTVSNMSPEDSSIYLCSAGGTGGGTQYFGPGTRLLVL.

Many counts were recorded for this clonotype. The chain joins TRBV29-1 to TRBJ2-1; D gene ambiguous. Germline CDR1 and CDR2: SQVTM and ANQGSEA. Trimming took 5 bases from V and 7 from J, leaving 6 bases between them. The length of the CDR3 is 10 residues. CDR3 loop: CSVTKNEQFF. CDR3 DNA sequence: TGCAGCGTTACTAAAAATGAGCAGTTCTTC.

This clonotype was observed a few times. This chain uses TRBV21-1 with TRBJ2-7; the tabulated D call, TRBD1, remains unverified against the DNA. TRBV21-1 is a documented pseudogene. This CDR3 spans 14 amino acids. CDR3 protein: CASSKPRSGYEQYV. CDR3 DNA: TGTGCCAGCAGCAAGCCCCGGAGCGGCTACGAGCAGTACGTC.

This clonotype was detected many times. The chain carries TRBV20-1 and TRBJ2-7, with a weak D call TRBD1 (7 bases). The germline gives CDR1 DFQATT, CDR2 SNEGSKA (reference sequence). CDR3 size: 14 residues. V lost 6 bases and J 4 bases, leaving 19 bases between the germline ends. The CDR3 sequence is CSARGGTAPYEQYF. Written as DNA, the CDR3 is TGCAGTGCCCGAGGGGGGACAGCCCCTTACGAGCAGTACTTC.

This clonotype appeared many times. The chain couples TRBV6-5 to TRBJ2-7; the D gene is possibly TRBD1 (6 bases). The V and J ends lost 5 bases and 11 bases respectively, with 22 bases between them. CDR1 MNHEY and CDR2 SVGAGI come from the germline V gene. The CDR3 sequence is 14 residues long. CDR3 DNA: TGTGCCAGCAGTCGGTCCCCGGGACACCCAATTGAGTACGTC. It is translated as CASSRSPGHPIEYV.

V usage is TRBV3-1 and J usage is TRBJ2-2, with TRBD2 as a possible D gene (5 bases). The CDR3 is 13 amino acids. Trimming removed 6 bases from V and 7 bases from J, with 12 bases in between. Germline CDR1 LGHDT, CDR2 YNNKEL (reference sequence). The CDR3 spells CASRPTRDGELFF. DNA for the CDR3: TGTGCCAGCAGGCCCACTAGGGACGGGGAGCTGTTTTTT.

This chain uses TRBV7-8 with TRBJ2-1; possible D gene TRBD1, 5 bases. Germline CDR1 SGHVS, CDR2 FQNEAQ. The CDR3 loop spans 15 amino acids. Trimming shortened V by 4 bases and J by 6 bases, and 16 bases separated the two germline ends. Here the CDR3 reads CASSYKQGSFNEQFF. DNA of the CDR3: TGTGCCAGCAGCTACAAGCAGGGAAGTTTCAATGAGCAGTTCTTC. The whole variable domain, remainder taken from reference TRBV7-8 and TRBJ2-1, is GAGVSQSPRYKVAKRGQDVALRCDPISGHVSLFWYQQALGQGPEFLTYFQNEAQLDKSGLPSDRFFAERPEGSVSTLKIQRTQQEDSAVYLCASSYKQGSFNEQFFGPGTRLTVL.

This clonotype was found many times. The rearrangement uses TRBV5-1 and TRBJ2-2; D unresolved. The CDR3 runs 14 residues. Germline V gene sequence: CDR1 SGHRS, CDR2 YFSETQ. Trimming took 0 bases from V and 3 from J, leaving 6 bases between them. Here the CDR3 reads CASSLVQYTGELFF. The CDR3 DNA sequence: TGCGCCAGCAGCTTGGTGCAGTACACCGGGGAGCTGTTTTTT.

With regard to this clonotype: An end of the junction differs from the germline gene, which may be a read error. The J gene is TRBJ2-1, the V gene TRBV30; D is unclear. The CDR3 loop spans 11 amino acids. The germline CDR1 and CDR2 sequences are GTSNPN and SVGIG (reference sequence). CDR3 loop: CVWSVENEQFF. DNA of the CDR3: TGTGTCTGGAGTGTAGAAAATGAGCAGTTCTTC.

The sample holds many counts of this clonotype. The CDR3 is CSVGDGGGSPQHF. The DNA of the CDR3 is TGCAGCGTTGGGGACGGTGGGGGGTCGCCCCAGCATTTT. The chain employs TRBV29-1 and TRBJ1-5, with a possible D match to TRBD1 (5 bases). The germline CDR1 and CDR2 sequences are SQVTM and ANQGSEA. The CDR3 is made up of 13 amino acids. V was trimmed by 4 bases and J by 9 bases, leaving 16 bases between them.